Listed below are T cell receptor beta chains from one sample, sequenced in a study of blood T cell repertoires in COVID-19. Repertoires were generated with immunoSEQ multiplex PCR, while TCRdb's copy carries only in-frame clones and drops some. The profile shows roughly 290,000 clones, 70% to 90% of them singletons. The material sequenced was PBMCs or T cells enriched from blood (not recorded which). The receptors were gathered from a man aged 25 to 40 who had recovered from COVID-19. The CDR3 runs from the conserved cysteine through the conserved F or W. Fields, in order: V gene, clone size, CDR3 protein. Clone sizes are given selectively: once, few, many, or a class where the clone is expanded.

v_call: TRBV4-3
clone_size: once
cdr3_aa: CASSQELAGTGELFF

v_call: TRBV25-1
clone_size: .
cdr3_aa: CASSQTGRNQPQHF

v_call: TRBV3-1/TRBV3-2
clone_size: .
cdr3_aa: CASRNGQDEAFF

v_call: TRBV12-3/TRBV12-4
clone_size: .
cdr3_aa: CASSSGFTDTQYF

v_call: TRBV5-4
clone_size: .
cdr3_aa: CASSVPGQLRTGELFF

v_call: TRBV20-1
clone_size: .
cdr3_aa: CSASFFGQGSNQPQHF

v_call: TRBV5-1
clone_size: .
cdr3_aa: CASSLEGVDYGYTF

v_call: TRBV2
clone_size: .
cdr3_aa: CASSVEWRGGSYEQYF

v_call: TRBV29-1
clone_size: .
cdr3_aa: CSFTDRGTGYGYTF

v_call: TRBV7-2
clone_size: .
cdr3_aa: CASSLDIRQPQHF

v_call: TRBV2
clone_size: .
cdr3_aa: CASSEGRGSGYTF

v_call: TRBV19
clone_size: .
cdr3_aa: CASSIDQGRLREKLFF

v_call: TRBV7-9
clone_size: .
cdr3_aa: CASSSDRNTQPQHF

v_call: TRBV6-5
clone_size: .
cdr3_aa: CASKGNPSAVGYTF

v_call: TRBV18
clone_size: .
cdr3_aa: CASSPQEGARGQFF

v_call: TRBV4-1
clone_size: .
cdr3_aa: CASSQDQGQPGNTIYF

v_call: TRBV11-2
clone_size: .
cdr3_aa: CASSITTGSNTEAFF

v_call: TRBV7-9
clone_size: .
cdr3_aa: CASSEGQNYGYTF

v_call: TRBV27
clone_size: .
cdr3_aa: CASRGTVYEQYF

v_call: TRBV5-1
clone_size: .
cdr3_aa: CASSFSGTDTDTQYF

v_call: TRBV5-8
clone_size: few
cdr3_aa: CASSRDGEKLFF

v_call: TRBV12-3/TRBV12-4
clone_size: .
cdr3_aa: CASSARQDTQYF

v_call: TRBV9
clone_size: .
cdr3_aa: CASSVAGTANNSPLHF

v_call: TRBV27
clone_size: .
cdr3_aa: CASSPGTVLNTEAFF

v_call: TRBV18
clone_size: .
cdr3_aa: CASSPRTGTYEQYF

v_call: TRBV6-5
clone_size: .
cdr3_aa: CASTALEYGYTF

v_call: TRBV27
clone_size: .
cdr3_aa: CASNPSGGAVGELFF

v_call: TRBV7-2
clone_size: .
cdr3_aa: CASSPELFGTSGGYEQYF

v_call: TRBV11-2
clone_size: .
cdr3_aa: CASSQGTNYGYTF

v_call: TRBV7-2
clone_size: .
cdr3_aa: CASSPRLAPGYF

v_call: TRBV4-3
clone_size: .
cdr3_aa: CASSQDSGTGYEQYF

v_call: TRBV5-4
clone_size: once
cdr3_aa: CASSVDSVGYNEQFF

v_call: TRBV2
clone_size: .
cdr3_aa: CASSADRGSSYNEQFF

v_call: TRBV30
clone_size: .
cdr3_aa: CAWSVFGQGSSYEQYF

v_call: TRBV5-1
clone_size: few
cdr3_aa: CASSPMTVINTEAFF

v_call: TRBV5-6
clone_size: .
cdr3_aa: CASSVRGGGYGYTF

v_call: TRBV5-1
clone_size: .
cdr3_aa: CASSSGQKHEQYF

v_call: TRBV5-1
clone_size: .
cdr3_aa: CASRSYSGGSYNEQFF

v_call: TRBV9
clone_size: .
cdr3_aa: CASSAEGYLTGDTQYF

v_call: TRBV5-1
clone_size: many
cdr3_aa: CASRIAGVTDTQYF

v_call: TRBV7-2
clone_size: .
cdr3_aa: CASSPGQGVYNEQFF

v_call: TRBV18
clone_size: .
cdr3_aa: CASSPRQGALGYTF

v_call: TRBV19
clone_size: .
cdr3_aa: CATTGGIDQPQHF

v_call: TRBV9
clone_size: .
cdr3_aa: CASSEGGRDTQYF

v_call: TRBV10-3
clone_size: .
cdr3_aa: CAISERAGTGNTEAFF

v_call: TRBV7-2
clone_size: once
cdr3_aa: CASSFDREAEAFF

v_call: TRBV5-5
clone_size: .
cdr3_aa: CASSSQWSTYEQYF

v_call: TRBV7-9
clone_size: .
cdr3_aa: CASSPRQNLQRSSGYGYTF

v_call: TRBV10-1
clone_size: .
cdr3_aa: CASSENPSGTEAFF

v_call: TRBV6-2/TRBV6-3
clone_size: .
cdr3_aa: CASSKGLAGWDTGELFF

v_call: TRBV19
clone_size: .
cdr3_aa: CASSIAKTSYNEQFF

v_call: TRBV5-6
clone_size: .
cdr3_aa: CASSVGTGNEKLFF

v_call: TRBV9
clone_size: .
cdr3_aa: CASSALTGAGGYTF

v_call: TRBV9
clone_size: .
cdr3_aa: CASSKGQSNYGYTF

v_call: TRBV4-2
clone_size: .
cdr3_aa: CASSQEATGSNQPQHF

v_call: TRBV4-1
clone_size: .
cdr3_aa: CASSQGLTGRRTGNTEAFF

v_call: TRBV4-3
clone_size: .
cdr3_aa: CASSQVWDRGVEQYF

v_call: TRBV7-9
clone_size: once
cdr3_aa: CASSPQAGEANTGELFF